The entry below describes one TCR beta chain. The antigen this receptor binds is unknown. No per-base quality is available; no much larger clone lies one base away. The receptor library was made with multiplex PCR. The data were produced on an Illumina HiSeq 2500. TCRbeta libraries were built by three rounds of nested PCR using primers (Table S4), following protocols modified from ARM-PCR. Before sequencing, PCR products of 200-500 bp were excised from the gel and purified with the QIAquick gel extraction kit. The study's own analysis went as follows. Trimmomatic was used to clean the reads, FLASH merged the cleaned reads into complete CDR3 sequences, and MiTCR assigned the sequences to V(D)J germline segments. VDJtools was used to compute clonal diversity as the inverse Simpson's index. A read counted as productive if the sequence was in-frame and lacked a premature stop codon. The raw public data were reprocessed by TCRdb itself: fastp quality trimming at Q25, MiXCR clonotype calling, in-frame beta chains only. Here each entry gathers all rows of one CDR3 protein and keeps the most common genes and DNA. The V and J calls, along with clone size, are taken from TCRdb and not from the paper's own processing. Within this sample are tens of thousands of distinct CDR3 sequences, with 80% to 90% of them counted one time only. Approximately 51% of the sample lies in the top ten.

RNA was isolated from bulk unsorted tissue, and RNA quality was assessed with a NanoDrop ND-1000 and an Agilent 2100. For the normal lung samples, distant non-tumor tissue was collected more than 3 cm away from the tumor edge. Newly diagnosed lung cancer patients without prior chemotherapy who had been admitted for thoracic surgery in China between August and November 2014 were enrolled as donors. The study excluded patients who had received radiotherapy or chemotherapy before or who had another cancer at the same time. Pieces of surgical tissue measuring roughly 1-2 cm3 were kept in RNAlater solution and stored at -80 degrees C until use. The sample belongs to a study of tumor and adjacent non-tumor tissue in lung cancer (dated by TCRdb to the late 2010s). Some background on the complete study: By cancer type, the cohort comprised 12 to 13 adenocarcinoma patients, a couple of squamous cell carcinoma patients and 1 small cell lung cancer patient. A total of roughly 130,000,000 productive TCRbeta reads were generated by sequencing, corresponding to an average of about 4.2 million reads per sample. Bulk TCRbeta repertoires were compared between lung tumor tissue and matched distant non-tumor lung tissue obtained from more than twelve lung cancer patients. Some 31 paired specimens, one tumor and one normal lung sample per patient, were profiled by TCRbeta CDR3 sequencing. The 15 or so patients were aged roughly 30 to 85 years, included around ten men and 5 women, and had TNM stage I to III disease.

Paper-wide results and their limitations: The cohort had only around 15 patients, and the authors noted that larger samples and more detailed clinical data are needed. In normal lung, the top 100 clones accounted for a significantly larger cumulative share of the repertoire than in tumor tissue. Peripheral blood was not sequenced, so blood TCRbeta repertoires were not examined in the lung cancer patients of the study. The methods do not name the sequencing platform or mention unique molecular identifiers. Significantly higher TCR diversity (inverse Simpson) was observed in tumor tissue than in normal lung tissue (approximately 440 vs 150, P = 0.0075, Mann-Whitney U test). Younger patients had significantly higher TCR diversity, and higher tumor TCR diversity was associated with shorter overall and disease-free survival.

The sample taken for sequencing was distant non-tumor lung tissue. The clonotype comes from a man in his sixties with non-small cell lung cancer.

The nucleotide sequence reads TGCAGCGTTGAAGATCGAGCGGGGGGGCCGTACAACCAATACTTC. Its amino acids are CSVEDRAGGPYNQYF. In this chain, TRBV29-1 is recombined with TRBJ2-7; 10 of the junction bases match TRBD2. Ends trimmed: V by 0 bases, J by 13 bases; bases unmatched to a gene: 15. The CDR3 covers 15 residues, taking in both the cysteine and the phenylalanine. CDR3 DNA is the only sequence kept; it has 45 bases, read in frame from the first base. CDR1 is given as SQVTM and CDR2 as ANQGSEA, both from the germline V gene.